This entry lists 31 T cell receptor beta chains sequenced from one sample in a study of cytomegalovirus exposure and HLA in healthy donors. Generated by immunoSEQ multiplex PCR, the TCRdb table keeps only in-frame clones and is missing some. The sample yields tens of thousands of clones, just under 85% seen once. The sequencing sample was made of PBMCs. These receptors all stem from a man aged 30-40 years in good health and CMV-seronegative.

The chain employs TRBV18 and TRBJ2-1, with 9 bases identical to TRBD1. In germline, CDR1 is KGHSH, CDR2 LQKENI. The length of the CDR3 is 17 residues. V lost 1 base and J lost 6; bases outside the gene matches: 10. The CDR3 sequence: CASSPRSGQGLFNEQFF. DNA of the CDR3: TGTGCCAGCTCACCACGTTCGGGACAGGGTTTGTTCAATGAGCAGTTCTTC.

V usage is TRBV14 and J usage is TRBJ1-1, with 8 bases matching TRBD1. From germline, CDR1 is SGHDN and CDR2 FVKESK. The CDR3 is made up of 17 amino acids. Germline trimming cut 6 bases from V and 1 base from J; bases unmatched to any gene: 13. CDR3 nucleotide sequence: TGTGCCAGCAGTCCCGGACAGGGAAGAGGAAGGAACACTGAAGCTTTCTTT. Translation: CASSPGQGRGRNTEAFF.

The chain uses TRBV7-6 and TRBJ2-7; D perhaps matches TRBD1 (6 bases). This CDR3 is built from 13 residues. V was pared by 2 bases and J by 3 bases, with 8 bases between. CDR1 and CDR2 from the germline V gene are SGHVS and FNYEAQ. The CDR3 reads CASSLWTDYEQYV. DNA of the CDR3: TGTGCCAGCAGCTTATGGACAGACTACGAGCAGTACGTC.

The chain joins TRBV25-1 to TRBJ1-3; TRBD1 is a possible D gene (6 bases). CDR1 MGHDK and CDR2 SYGVNS come from the germline V gene. CDR3 length: 14 amino acids. Trimming cost V 8 bases and J 4 bases, with 15 bases left between them. Written as DNA, the CDR3 is TGTGCCAGCGGCAGAGGACAGACGGGAAACACCATATATTTT. It specifies CASGRGQTGNTIYF.

The V call is TRBV5-1, the J call TRBJ2-7, with no clear D. The CDR3 runs 13 residues. V lost 0 bases, J lost 3 bases, and 7 bases lay in between. The germline V gene has CDR1 SGHRS and CDR2 YFSETQ. The CDR3 region is CASSLDGDYEQYV. CDR3 in DNA: TGCGCCAGCAGCTTGGATGGGGACTACGAGCAGTACGTC.

The gene calls are TRBV1 and TRBJ2-5; TRBD2, as called in the table, went unchecked against the DNA. TRBV1 has pseudogene status. The CDR3 loop spans 21 amino acids. CDR3 coding DNA: TGCACCAGCAGCCAAGACCGGACTAGCGGGGGAAAACCGGCTGCCAAAGAGACCCAGTACTTC. This translates into CTSSQDRTSGGKPAAKETQYF.

The gene calls are TRBV12-5 and TRBJ2-3; 9 nucleotides align to TRBD1. CDR3 length: 19 residues. Germline lookup yields CDR1 LGHNT and CDR2 FRNRAP. With V trimmed by 4 bases and J by 5 bases, 19 bases remained unmatched. The CDR3 protein is CASGWDRAIKFRSVDTQYF. In nucleotides, the CDR3 is TGTGCTAGTGGTTGGGACAGGGCCATCAAATTTCGTAGTGTAGATACGCAGTATTTT. The entire variable domain, with the rest obtained from reference TRBV12-5 and TRBJ2-3, is as follows: DARVTQTPRHKVTEMGQEVTMRCQPILGHNTVFWYRQTMMQGLELLAYFRNRAPLDDSGMPKDRFSAEMPDATLATLKIQPSEPRDSAVYFCASGWDRAIKFRSVDTQYFGPGTRLTVL.

The chain couples TRBV10-3 to TRBJ1-1; a possible D gene is TRBD1 (6 bases). Germline loops: CDR1 ENHRY, CDR2 SYGVKD. This CDR3 spans 16 amino acids. V shed 2 bases and J shed 6 bases, with 19 bases lying between them. The CDR3: CAISEPGKGGEAEAFF. CDR3 in DNA: TGTGCCATCAGTGAGCCCGGAAAGGGGGGGGAGGCTGAAGCTTTCTTT.

The CDR3 here is CASSFPGQGVNEQFF. The CDR3 DNA sequence: TGTGCCAGCAGCTTCCCGGGACAGGGTGTCAATGAGCAGTTCTTC. V and J are TRBV7-9 and TRBJ2-1; 9 bases agree with TRBD1. With 3 bases clipped from V and 6 bases from J, the junction kept 6 bases outside the gene matches. CDR1 is SEHNR, CDR2 FQNEAQ, per germline (reference sequence). The CDR3 totals 15 residues. Based on the CDR3 plus reference TRBV7-9 and TRBJ2-1, the full variable domain is DTGVSQNPRHKITKRGQNVTFRCDPISEHNRLYWYRQTLGQGPEFLTYFQNEAQLEKSRLLSDRFSAERPKGSFSTLEIQRTEQGDSAMYLCASSFPGQGVNEQFFGPGTRLTVL.

The rearrangement joins TRBV27 to TRBJ1-1; 9 bases fit TRBD1. In germline, CDR1 is MNHEY, CDR2 SMNVEV (reference sequence). V shed 6 bases, J shed 4 bases, and the junction held 9 bases outside the gene matches. This CDR3 spans 15 amino acids. The CDR3, as DNA: TGTGCCAGCAGCCTGAGCCGACAGGGGGGCACTGAAGCTTTCTTT. It is translated as CASSLSRQGGTEAFF.

The chain has TRBV12-5 and TRBJ2-5; 9 bases line up with TRBD2. Germline assignment: CDR1 LGHNT and CDR2 FRNRAP. This CDR3 has 14 residues. V was clipped by 0 bases and J by 9 bases; unmatched bases: 5. The CDR3 DNA is TGTGCTAGTGGTTTGGTAGTATTAGCGGGGGCCCAGTACTTC. Its protein product is CASGLVVLAGAQYF.

CDR3 amino acids: CASSYRDREGNYGANVLTF. CDR3 DNA: TGTGCCAGCAGTTACCGGGACAGGGAAGGCAATTATGGGGCCAACGTCCTGACTTTC. The chain has TRBV27 and TRBJ2-6, with 9 positions matching TRBD1. This CDR3 spans 19 amino acids. From germline, CDR1 is MNHEY and CDR2 SMNVEV (reference sequence). Unmatched junction bases numbered 13, after V lost 4 bases and J lost 3 bases.

This sequence joins TRBV10-3 and TRBJ1-2; TRBD1 matches at 9 bases. J lost 7 bases, V lost 4 bases, and 7 bases had no gene match. Germline V CDR1 and CDR2: ENHRY, SYGVKD. This CDR3 region has 14 residues. The CDR3 coding sequence is TGTGCCATCAGTGCCCGGGACAGGGAAGCTGGCTACACCTTC. Protein: CAISARDREAGYTF.

The chain joins TRBV29-1 to TRBJ1-2; 10 bases agree with TRBD1. The germline V gene has CDR1 SQVTM and CDR2 ANQGSEA. V was pared by 6 bases and J by 1 base, with 2 bases of the junction left unmatched. The CDR3 has 13 residues. In nucleotides, the CDR3 is TGCAGCGTCGGGACAGGGGATAACTATGGCTACACCTTC. It is translated as CSVGTGDNYGYTF.

This chain uses TRBV28 with TRBJ1-6, with D unresolved. The CDR3 runs to 13 residues. The germline CDR1 and CDR2 sequences are MDHEN and SYDVKM. Trimming stripped 8 bases from V and 0 bases from J, with 5 bases between. CDR3 residues: CASSSSYNSPLHF. The CDR3 DNA is TGTGCCAGCTCTAGCTCCTATAATTCACCCCTCCACTTT. The full variable domain, with the rest looked up from reference TRBV28 and TRBJ1-6, is DVKVTQSSRYLVKRTGEKVFLECVQDMDHENMFWYRQDPGLGLRLIYFSYDVKMKEKGDIPEGYSVSREKKERFSLILESASTNQTSMYLCASSSSYNSPLHFGNGTRLTVT.

J is TRBJ1-5 and V is TRBV6-5; D might be TRBD1 (6 bases). The germline V gene encodes CDR1 MNHEY and CDR2 SVGAGI. CDR3 length: 13 residues. Trimming cost V 6 bases and J 5 bases, with 11 bases left between them. The CDR3 protein is CASSPPGDQPQHF. The CDR3 DNA sequence: TGTGCCAGCAGCCCCCCAGGGGATCAGCCCCAGCATTTT.

The chain joins TRBV19 to TRBJ2-1; D call uncertain. Germline CDR1 and CDR2: LNHDA and SQIVND (reference sequence). V shed 7 bases and J shed 6 bases, with 16 bases lying between them. This CDR3 has 14 residues. In DNA form, the CDR3 reads TGTGCCAGTATGGATAGAGGTCTGGTCAATGAGCAGTTCTTC. This codes for CASMDRGLVNEQFF.

In its sample, this clone is medium-sized. The chain has TRBV6-4 and TRBJ2-2; 11 bases map to TRBD2. Germline V gene data show CDR1 as MRHNA and CDR2 as SNTAGT. V gave up 0 bases and J gave up 4 bases; unmatched junction bases: 1. The CDR3 length is 16 residues. The CDR3 loop reads CASSDSSGGATGELFF. The CDR3 region has the DNA TGTGCCAGCAGTGACTCTAGCGGGGGGGCCACCGGGGAGCTGTTTTTT.

The V gene is TRBV6-1, the J gene TRBJ1-1; 7 bases map to TRBD1. After removal of 7 bases from V and 3 bases from J, the junction contained 11 bases not matched to a gene. The CDR3 totals 15 residues. Germline V gene lookup returns CDR1 MNHNS and CDR2 SASEGT. Here the CDR3 reads CASTNRGLLDTEAFF. The CDR3 DNA is TGTGCCAGCACGAATAGGGGGCTCCTAGACACTGAAGCTTTCTTT.

This clone appeared once. The chain carries TRBV28 and TRBJ1-1; D remains ambiguous. The CDR3 has 14 amino acids. Germline V gene lookup returns CDR1 MDHEN and CDR2 SYDVKM. V lost 11 bases, J lost 5 bases, and 21 bases lay in between. CDR3 residues: CACLPSAPATEAFF. In DNA form, the CDR3 reads TGTGCCTGCCTCCCCTCCGCCCCAGCGACTGAAGCTTTCTTT.

This chain uses TRBV5-1 with TRBJ1-2; D gene uncertain. Trimming pared 0 bases from V and 4 bases from J, leaving 10 bases between. Germline loops: CDR1 SGHRS, CDR2 YFSETQ. There are 14 residues in the CDR3. The CDR3 region is CASSLATGSYGYTF. In nucleotides, the CDR3 is TGCGCCAGCAGCTTGGCGACGGGTAGCTATGGCTACACCTTC.

This rearrangement joins TRBV6-1 to TRBJ1-2, with 7 bases matching TRBD1. Unmatched junction bases numbered 5, after V lost 3 bases and J lost 1 base. Germline-derived CDR1 and CDR2 are MNHNS and SASEGT. The CDR3 loop spans 15 amino acids. Here the CDR3 reads CASSDFTGVNYGYTF. In nucleotides, the CDR3 is TGTGCCAGCAGTGATTTTACAGGGGTTAACTATGGCTACACCTTC.

The gene calls are TRBV7-9 and TRBJ2-7; D is possibly TRBD2 (5 bases). The CDR3 is 13 amino acids. Trimming stripped 1 base from V and 3 bases from J, with 7 bases between. Germline loops: CDR1 SEHNR, CDR2 FQNEAQ (reference sequence). The CDR3 DNA is TGTGCCAGCAGCTTAGGGGAGATCTACGAGCAGTACGTC. Its translation is CASSLGEIYEQYV.

CDR3 residues: CASTWAGMNTEAFF. CDR3 bases: TGTGCCAGTACCTGGGCAGGAATGAACACTGAAGCTTTCTTT. The J gene is TRBJ1-1, the V gene TRBV19, with D hard to call. Germline CDR1 LNHDA, CDR2 SQIVND (reference sequence). The CDR3 loop spans 14 amino acids. Trimming cost V 7 bases and J 0 bases, with 12 bases left between them.

The chain has TRBV5-1 and TRBJ2-7; 7 bases map to TRBD1. This CDR3 is built from 15 residues. CDR1 and CDR2 (germline): SGHRS, YFSETQ. The V segment lost 4 bases and the J segment 6 bases; nucleotides outside the gene matches: 13. DNA for the CDR3: TGCGCCAGCAGCCGTACTGGGACAGCTTGGAGCGAGCAGTACTTC. Its protein is CASSRTGTAWSEQYF.

The chain joins TRBV18 to TRBJ1-3, with TRBD1 identical over 9 bases. Trimming cost V 3 bases and J 2 bases; bases outside gene matches: 5. CDR1 and CDR2 from the germline V gene are KGHSH and LQKENI. The CDR3 contains 16 residues. CDR3 DNA sequence: TGTGCCAGCTCACCCCCACAGGGGGCAACTGGAAACACCATATATTTT. The encoded protein is CASSPPQGATGNTIYF.

This clone was seen more than once but under ten times. The chain uses TRBV7-9 and TRBJ2-7, with a tentative D call TRBD2 (7 bases). CDR1 and CDR2 from the germline V gene are SEHNR and FQNEAQ (reference sequence). CDR3 length: 14 residues. Trimming took 4 bases from V and 5 from J, leaving 15 bases between them. The CDR3 spells CASSSEGGLNEQYF. CDR3 sequence (DNA): TGTGCCAGCAGCTCCGAGGGGGGGCTCAACGAGCAGTACTTC.

This sequence joins TRBV7-9 and TRBJ1-1; tentatively, D is TRBD1 (6 bases). This CDR3 has 15 residues. V lost 4 bases and J 3 bases, leaving 15 bases between the germline ends. The germline V gene encodes CDR1 SEHNR and CDR2 FQNEAQ (reference sequence). The CDR3 nucleotides are TGTGCCAGCAGCTCCCCCCCTGAGGGGGACACTGAAGCTTTCTTT. The encoded protein is CASSSPPEGDTEAFF.

The genes are TRBV6-6 and TRBJ2-7; a weak D match, TRBD2 (5 bases). CDR1 is MNHNY, CDR2 SVGAGI, per germline (reference sequence). This CDR3 spans 13 amino acids. The CDR3 DNA sequence: TGTGCCAGCAGTTATCTGAAGGACTCGGACGTGAACGTC. This encodes CASSYLKDSDVNV.

To note about this clone: The CDR3 does not end in the conserved phenylalanine or tryptophan, so this is likely a read error. Because the CDR3's place on the DNA is in doubt, the DNA is left out and the CDR3 is given as listed by TCRdb. V and J are TRBV12-5 and TRBJ2-3; the table's D call of TRBD1 was not tested on the DNA. The CDR3 extends over 11 residues, inclusive of both ends. The V gene's germline CDR1 is LGHNT and CDR2 FRNRAP. The CDR3 loop is CASGPPGRPTS.

The rearrangement joins TRBV7-3 to TRBJ2-7; 13 nucleotides agree with TRBD2. After removal of 3 bases from V and 0 bases from J, the junction contained 11 bases not matched to a gene. Germline V gene lookup returns CDR1 SGHTA and CDR2 FQGTGA. CDR3 size: 19 residues. The chain's CDR3 is CASSFGTSGTIRSSYEQYV. DNA of the CDR3: TGTGCCAGCAGCTTTGGGACTAGCGGGACAATCCGAAGCTCCTACGAGCAGTACGTC.